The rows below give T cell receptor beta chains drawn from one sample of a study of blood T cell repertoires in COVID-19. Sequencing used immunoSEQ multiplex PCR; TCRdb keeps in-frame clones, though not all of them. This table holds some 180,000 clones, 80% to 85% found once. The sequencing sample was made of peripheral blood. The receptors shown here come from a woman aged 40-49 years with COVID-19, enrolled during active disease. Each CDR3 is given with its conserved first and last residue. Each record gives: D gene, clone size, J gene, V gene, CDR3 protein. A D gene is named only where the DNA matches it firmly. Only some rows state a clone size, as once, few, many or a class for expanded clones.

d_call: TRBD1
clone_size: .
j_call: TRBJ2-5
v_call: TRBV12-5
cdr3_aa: CASGPGDRMETQYF

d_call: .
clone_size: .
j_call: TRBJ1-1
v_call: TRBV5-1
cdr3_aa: CASSLGGQMNTEAFF

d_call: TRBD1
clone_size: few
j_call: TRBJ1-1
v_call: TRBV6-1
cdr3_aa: CASSESTGTGNTEAFF

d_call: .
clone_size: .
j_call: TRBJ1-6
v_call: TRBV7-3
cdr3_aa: CASSLGQGPNSPLHF

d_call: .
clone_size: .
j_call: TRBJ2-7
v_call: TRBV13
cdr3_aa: CASSSLAYEQYF

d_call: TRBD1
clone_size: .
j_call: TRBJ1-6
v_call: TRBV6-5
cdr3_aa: CASSSGQGYSPLHF

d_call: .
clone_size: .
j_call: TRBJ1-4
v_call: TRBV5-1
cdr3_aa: CASSLATPEKLFF

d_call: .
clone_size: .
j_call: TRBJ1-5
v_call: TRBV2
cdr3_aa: CASRSALTIDNQPQHF

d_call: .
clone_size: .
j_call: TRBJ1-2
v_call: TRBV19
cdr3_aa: CASSIGHDNGGYTF

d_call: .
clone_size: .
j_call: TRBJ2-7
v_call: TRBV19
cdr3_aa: CASSPAGPREQYF

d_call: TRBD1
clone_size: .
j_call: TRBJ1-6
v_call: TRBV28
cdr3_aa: CASSPLAGTEYNSPLHF

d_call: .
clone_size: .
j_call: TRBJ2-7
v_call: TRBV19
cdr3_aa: CASTMGSGSSYEQYF

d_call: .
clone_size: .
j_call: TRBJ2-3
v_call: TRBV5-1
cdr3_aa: CASSLRGNTDTQYF

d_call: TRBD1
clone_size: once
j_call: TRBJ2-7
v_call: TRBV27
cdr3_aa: CASSGLGQGARHEQYF

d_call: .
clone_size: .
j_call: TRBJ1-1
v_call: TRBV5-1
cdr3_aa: CASLETGGGITEAFF

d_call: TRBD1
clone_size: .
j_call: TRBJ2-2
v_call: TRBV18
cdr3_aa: CASSPGQGGSTGELFF

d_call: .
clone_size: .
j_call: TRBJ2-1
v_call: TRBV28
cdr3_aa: CASSLRTEYNEQFF

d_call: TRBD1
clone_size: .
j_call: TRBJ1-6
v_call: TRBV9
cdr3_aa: CASSVTGGNSPLHF

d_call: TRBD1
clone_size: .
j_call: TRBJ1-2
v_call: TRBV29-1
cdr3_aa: CSVDQGAGDGYTF

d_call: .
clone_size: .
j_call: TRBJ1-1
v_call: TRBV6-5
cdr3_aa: CASRTFTGTEAFF

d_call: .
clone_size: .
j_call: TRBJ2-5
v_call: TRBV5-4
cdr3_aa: CASSFWGPERETQYF

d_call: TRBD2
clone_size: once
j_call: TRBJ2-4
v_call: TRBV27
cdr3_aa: CASAGGVTAKNIQYF

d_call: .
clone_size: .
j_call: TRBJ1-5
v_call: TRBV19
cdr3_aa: CASSISGQYSNQPQHF

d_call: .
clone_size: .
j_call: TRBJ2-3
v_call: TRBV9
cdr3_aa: CASSVRGAGVGTDTQYF

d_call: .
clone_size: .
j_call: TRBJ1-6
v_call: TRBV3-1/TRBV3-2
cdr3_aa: CASSQDAGNSPLHF

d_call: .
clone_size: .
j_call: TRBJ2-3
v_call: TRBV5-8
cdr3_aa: CASSSNFRTPGGDTQYF

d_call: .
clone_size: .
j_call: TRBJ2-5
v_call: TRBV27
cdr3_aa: CASSPRGETQYF

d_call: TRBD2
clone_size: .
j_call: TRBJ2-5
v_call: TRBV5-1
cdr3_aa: CASSPWPPGGETQYF

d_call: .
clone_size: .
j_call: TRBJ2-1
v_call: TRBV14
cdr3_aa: CASSRAGLYNEQFF

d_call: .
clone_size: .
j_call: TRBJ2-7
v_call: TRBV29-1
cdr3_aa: CSVEDSLAYEQYF

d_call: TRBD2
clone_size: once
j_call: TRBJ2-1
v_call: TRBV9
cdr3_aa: CASTLKSLGGGLNEQFF

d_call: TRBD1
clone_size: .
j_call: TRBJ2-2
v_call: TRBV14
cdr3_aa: CASSPQDREAGELFF

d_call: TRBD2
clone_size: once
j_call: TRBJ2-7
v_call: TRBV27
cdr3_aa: CASSLLAGGGSEQYF

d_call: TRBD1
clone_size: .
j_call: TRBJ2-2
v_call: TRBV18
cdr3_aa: CASSYDRDGELFF

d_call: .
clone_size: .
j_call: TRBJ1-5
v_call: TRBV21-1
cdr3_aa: CASSKSLDSRDVGNQPQHF

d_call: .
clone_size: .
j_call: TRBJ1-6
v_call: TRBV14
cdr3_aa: CASSAVRHNSPLHF

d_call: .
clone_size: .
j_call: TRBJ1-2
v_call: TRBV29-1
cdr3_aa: CSASAEGYNYGYTF

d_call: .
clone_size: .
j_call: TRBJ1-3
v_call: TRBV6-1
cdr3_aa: CASSDPGGAGNTIYF

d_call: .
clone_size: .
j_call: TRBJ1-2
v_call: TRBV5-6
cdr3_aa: CASSLASGSRLGYTF

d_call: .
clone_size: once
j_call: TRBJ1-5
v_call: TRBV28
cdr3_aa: CASRLSLNQPQHF

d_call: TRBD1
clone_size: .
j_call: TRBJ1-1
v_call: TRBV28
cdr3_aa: CASTLPTGSVNTEAFF

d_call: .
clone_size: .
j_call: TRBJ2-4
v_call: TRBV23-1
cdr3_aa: CASPRALQGWAKNIQYF

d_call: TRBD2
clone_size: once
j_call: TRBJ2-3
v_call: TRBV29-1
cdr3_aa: CSVDRMGLAGGQYF

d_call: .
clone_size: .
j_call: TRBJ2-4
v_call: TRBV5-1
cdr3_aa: CASSQEGPDFGYIQYF

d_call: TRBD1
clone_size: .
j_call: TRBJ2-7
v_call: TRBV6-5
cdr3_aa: CASNKLPRGHSEQYF

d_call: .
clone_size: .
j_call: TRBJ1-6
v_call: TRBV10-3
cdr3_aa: CAISVTGLNSPLHF

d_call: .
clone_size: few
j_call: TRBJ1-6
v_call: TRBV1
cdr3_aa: CTSSLMTADNSPLHF

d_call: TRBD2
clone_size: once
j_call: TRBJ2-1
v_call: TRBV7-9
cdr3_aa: CASSPQLSGSRYNEQFF

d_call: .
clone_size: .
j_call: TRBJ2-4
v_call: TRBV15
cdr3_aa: CATSREQGAASGSTSKNIQYF

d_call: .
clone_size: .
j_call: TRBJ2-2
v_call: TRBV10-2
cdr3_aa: CASSEPSTGFGGELFF

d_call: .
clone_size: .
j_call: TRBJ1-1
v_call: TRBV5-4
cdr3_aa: CASPTGTEAFF

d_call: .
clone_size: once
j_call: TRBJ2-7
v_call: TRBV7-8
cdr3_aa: CASSLHYEQYF